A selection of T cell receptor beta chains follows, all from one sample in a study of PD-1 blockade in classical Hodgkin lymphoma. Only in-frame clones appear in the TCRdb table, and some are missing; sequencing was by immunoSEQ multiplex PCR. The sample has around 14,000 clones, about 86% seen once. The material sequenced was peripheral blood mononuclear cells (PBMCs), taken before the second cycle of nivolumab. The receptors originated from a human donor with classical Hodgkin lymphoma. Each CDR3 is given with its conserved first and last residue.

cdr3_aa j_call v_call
CASSTPDRGFSTEAFF TRBJ1-1 TRBV19
CASSFTGAEQFF TRBJ2-1 TRBV7-6
CASSPNRVAGTDTQYF TRBJ2-3 TRBV18
CASGQRPLGGLATEAFF TRBJ1-1 TRBV12-5
CASSIISPGTGKAFF TRBJ1-1 TRBV19
CASSIRVSWANVLTF TRBJ2-6 TRBV19
CASSTRQGARYTEAFF TRBJ1-1 TRBV7-2
CASSLFQGIGETQYF TRBJ2-5 TRBV28
CASSPPSQANEKLFF TRBJ1-4 TRBV18
CASSYEGWTEAFF TRBJ1-1 TRBV6-5
CASSPIAGSENTEAFF TRBJ1-1 TRBV18
CASSYSFQNRVTEAFF TRBJ1-1 TRBV6-5
CASSLATQGYGYTF TRBJ1-2 TRBV5-1
CATSRDTRGPQETQYF TRBJ2-5 TRBV15
CASSFYEGGNEQFF TRBJ2-1 TRBV5-1
CASSWGQKDTEAFF TRBJ1-1 TRBV5-1
CAWYTVNTEAFF TRBJ1-1 TRBV30
CASSPQGTGLEETQYF TRBJ2-5 TRBV18
CASTPGGGWAKNIQYF TRBJ2-4 TRBV19
CASSPTGTTYEQYF TRBJ2-7 TRBV5-1
CASSGGGKRYGYTF TRBJ1-2 TRBV28
CATRKSTGGEAFF TRBJ1-1 TRBV10-1
CASSSGQGDSPLHF TRBJ1-6 TRBV28
CASSPRVNTEAFF TRBJ1-1 TRBV6-5
CASRSSPGQETQYF TRBJ2-5 TRBV7-2
CASSSTTGNTEAFF TRBJ1-1 TRBV7-9
CASSQDGGSGGHSYNEQFF TRBJ2-1 TRBV4-2
CATSSGQGLQETQYF TRBJ2-5 TRBV15
CASSIVEEATDTQYF TRBJ2-3 TRBV19
CASRPGGGTDTQYF TRBJ2-3 TRBV28
CASSPTGGETQYF TRBJ2-5 TRBV5-1
CSVDSGETQYF TRBJ2-5 TRBV20-1
CASSQGAARAPSGNTIYF TRBJ1-3 TRBV4-1
CASSEGTDYGYTF TRBJ1-2 TRBV2
CASSSWTGMIIEYTDTQYF TRBJ2-3 TRBV5-6
CASSPRRGDRPTNEKLFF TRBJ1-4 TRBV5-1
CASSTGQGDDSPLHF TRBJ1-6 TRBV10-1
CASSQVGGTDTQYF TRBJ2-3 TRBV4-3
CASSEASGGYEQFF TRBJ2-1 TRBV10-1
CASSQGDRAGNTIYF TRBJ1-3 TRBV4-1
CASSYSRGRYEQYF TRBJ2-7 TRBV6-5
CASSFQGGGTEAFF TRBJ1-1 TRBV5-1
CASSIDRTYYSGANVLTF TRBJ2-6 TRBV19
CASSFQGGVYEQYF TRBJ2-7 TRBV7-8
CAELGRDYGYTF TRBJ1-2 TRBV2
CASSPGAVGNEQYF TRBJ2-7 TRBV18
CASSLLTGSYEQYF TRBJ2-7 TRBV7-9
CASSSPKGLNTEAFF TRBJ1-1 TRBV28
CASSLGATGNFLYGYTF TRBJ1-2 TRBV27
CASSLEGLFNEKLFF TRBJ1-4 TRBV5-1
CASSYSDYGYTF TRBJ1-2 TRBV6-6
CASSLAGTENTEAFF TRBJ1-1 TRBV7-6
CSVSPTYDSYNEQFF TRBJ2-1 TRBV29-1
CASTDRGVGEQYF TRBJ2-7 TRBV7-9